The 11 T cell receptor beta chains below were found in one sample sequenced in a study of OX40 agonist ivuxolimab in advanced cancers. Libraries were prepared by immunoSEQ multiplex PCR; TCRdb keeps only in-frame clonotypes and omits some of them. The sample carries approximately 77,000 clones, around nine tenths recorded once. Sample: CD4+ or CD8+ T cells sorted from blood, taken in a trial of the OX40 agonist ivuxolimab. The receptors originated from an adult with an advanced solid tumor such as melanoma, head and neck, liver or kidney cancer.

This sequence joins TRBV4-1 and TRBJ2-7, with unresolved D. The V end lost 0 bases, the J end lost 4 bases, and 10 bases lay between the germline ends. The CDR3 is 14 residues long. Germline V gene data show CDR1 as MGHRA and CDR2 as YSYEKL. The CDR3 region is CASSQDASRYEQYF. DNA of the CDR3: TGCGCCAGCAGCCAAGATGCTAGTCGGTACGAGCAGTACTTC.

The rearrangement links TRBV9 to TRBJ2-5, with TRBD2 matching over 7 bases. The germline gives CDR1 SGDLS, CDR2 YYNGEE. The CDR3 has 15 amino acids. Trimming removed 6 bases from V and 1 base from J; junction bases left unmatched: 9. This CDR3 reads CASTPREAAQETQYF. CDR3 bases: TGTGCCAGCACCCCACGGGAGGCGGCCCAAGAGACCCAGTACTTC.

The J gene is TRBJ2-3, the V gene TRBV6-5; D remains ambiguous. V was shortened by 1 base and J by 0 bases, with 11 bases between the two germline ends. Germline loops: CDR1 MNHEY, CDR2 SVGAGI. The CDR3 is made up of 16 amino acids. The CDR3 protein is CASSYFGQASTDTQYF. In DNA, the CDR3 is TGTGCCAGCAGTTACTTCGGGCAGGCGAGCACAGATACGCAGTATTTT.

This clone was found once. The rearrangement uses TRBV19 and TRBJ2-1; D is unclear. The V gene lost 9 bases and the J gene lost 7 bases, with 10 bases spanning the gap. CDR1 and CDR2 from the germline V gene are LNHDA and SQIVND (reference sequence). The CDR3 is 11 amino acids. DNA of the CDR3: TGTGCCAGCGTCGTGGGGAATGAGCAGTTCTTC. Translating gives CASVVGNEQFF.

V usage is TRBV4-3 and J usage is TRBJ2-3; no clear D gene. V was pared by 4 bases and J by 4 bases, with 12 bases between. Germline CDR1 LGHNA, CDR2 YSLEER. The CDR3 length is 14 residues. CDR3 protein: CASSLSIGSDTQYF. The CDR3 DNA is TGCGCCAGCAGCCTCTCCATAGGGTCAGATACGCAGTATTTT.

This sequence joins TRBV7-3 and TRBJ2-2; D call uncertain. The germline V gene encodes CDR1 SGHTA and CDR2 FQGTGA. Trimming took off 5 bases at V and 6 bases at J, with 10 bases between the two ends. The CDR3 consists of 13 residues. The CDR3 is CASSPSRAGELFF. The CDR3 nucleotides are TGTGCCAGCAGCCCAAGTAGGGCCGGGGAGCTGTTTTTT.

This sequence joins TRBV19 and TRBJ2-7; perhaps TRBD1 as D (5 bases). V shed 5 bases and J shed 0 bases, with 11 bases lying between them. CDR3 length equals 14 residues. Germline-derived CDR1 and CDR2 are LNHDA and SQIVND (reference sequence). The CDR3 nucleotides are TGTGCCAGTAGTCAACAGGCTATCTCCTACGAGCAGTACTTC. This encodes CASSQQAISYEQYF.

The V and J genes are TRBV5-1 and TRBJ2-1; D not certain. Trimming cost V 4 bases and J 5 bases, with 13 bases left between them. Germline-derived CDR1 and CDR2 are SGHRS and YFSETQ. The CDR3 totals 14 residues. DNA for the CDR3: TGCGCCAGCAGCCTCCAGGACCCTAACAATGAGCAGTTCTTC. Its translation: CASSLQDPNNEQFF.

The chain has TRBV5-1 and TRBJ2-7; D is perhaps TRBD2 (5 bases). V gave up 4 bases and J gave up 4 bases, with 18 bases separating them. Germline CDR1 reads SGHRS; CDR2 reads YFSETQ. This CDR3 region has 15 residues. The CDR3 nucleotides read TGCGCCAGCAGCCCTAATCGGGAAGCCTCATACGAGCAGTACTTC. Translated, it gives CASSPNREASYEQYF.

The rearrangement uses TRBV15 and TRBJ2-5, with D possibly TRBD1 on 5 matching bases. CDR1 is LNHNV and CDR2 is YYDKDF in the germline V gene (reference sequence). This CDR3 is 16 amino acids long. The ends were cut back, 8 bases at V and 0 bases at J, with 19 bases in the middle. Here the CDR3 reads CATGGRLGLYQETQYF. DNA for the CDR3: TGTGCCACCGGCGGTAGGTTGGGGCTGTACCAAGAGACCCAGTACTTC.

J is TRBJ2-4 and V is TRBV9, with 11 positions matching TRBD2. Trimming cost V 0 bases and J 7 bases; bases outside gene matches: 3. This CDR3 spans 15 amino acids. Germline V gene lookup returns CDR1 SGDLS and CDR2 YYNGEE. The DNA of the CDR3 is TGTGCCAGCAGCGTAGAGACTAGCGGGACCAACATTCAGTACTTC. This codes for CASSVETSGTNIQYF. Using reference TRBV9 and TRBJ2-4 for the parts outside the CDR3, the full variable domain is DSGVTQTPKHLITATGQRVTLRCSPRSGDLSVYWYQQSLDQGLQFLIQYYNGEERAKGNILERFSAQQFPDLHSELNLSSLELGDSALYFCASSVETSGTNIQYFGAGTRLSVL.